This T cell receptor beta chain was observed in a study of long-term antiretroviral therapy in people with HIV. The CDR3 runs to 16 residues. Trimming left V 3 bases short and J 2 bases short, with 14 bases between. The germline CDR1 and CDR2 sequences are KGHSH and LQKENI. The assay used was immunoSEQ (version v3.0), run at survey level. In sequencing, roughly 40,000-50,000 T-cell genomes per sample were targeted. The assay was immunoSEQ multiplex PCR, and TCRdb's table has in-frame clones only and misses some. Of some 19,000 clones detected, around 77% appear once; the ten largest clones hold 5.5% to 8%.

This TCR was sampled from a man between 45 and 60 years old with HIV. Sequenced here: unsorted PBMCs, sampled 2.2 years after starting antiretroviral therapy. The chain combines TRBV18 with TRBJ1-3; no clear D. CDR3 region: CASSPLPDGTGNTIYF. CDR3 nucleotide sequence: TGTGCCAGCTCACCCCTACCCGACGGCACTGGAAACACCATATATTTT.